Listed here are 24 T cell receptor beta chains from one sample, sequenced in a study of blood T cell repertoires in COVID-19. Assay used: immunoSEQ multiplex PCR; TCRdb lists only in-frame clones, some missing. The table lists about 120,000 clones, over 80% of them singletons. The sample consisted of peripheral blood. These receptors all stem from a woman in her sixties or seventies with acute or convalescent COVID-19.

The chain joins TRBV5-4 to TRBJ1-6; D not resolved. Germline values: CDR1 SGHNT, CDR2 YYREEE (reference sequence). The CDR3 has 13 residues. V lost 0 bases and J lost 9, with 7 bases in between. The CDR3 is CASSLDTSSPLHF. The CDR3 DNA reads as TGTGCCAGCAGCTTGGACACAAGTTCACCCCTCCACTTT.

The V gene is TRBV6-5, the J gene TRBJ2-3; a weak D match, TRBD2 (6 bases). Germline V lookup: CDR1 MNHEY, CDR2 SVGAGI. The CDR3 contains 13 residues. Trimming left V 7 bases short and J 5 bases short, with 13 bases between. DNA of the CDR3: TGTGCCAGCACTCAGGCGGGGCGAGATACGCAGTATTTT. Translation: CASTQAGRDTQYF.

The chain recombines TRBV5-1 with TRBJ2-3; 9 positions agree with TRBD1. CDR3 size: 16 residues. CDR1 is SGHRS and CDR2 is YFSETQ in the germline V gene. J lost 4 bases, V lost 0 bases, and 6 bases had no gene match. In DNA, the CDR3 is TGCGCCAGCAGCTTGGCCGGGACAGGGTCGGCAGATACGCAGTATTTT. Protein: CASSLAGTGSADTQYF.

The CDR3 nucleotides are TGTGCCAGCAGCTTATTACCCCTAGCGGGGGGGATCAATGAGCAGTTCTTC. Translated: CASSLLPLAGGINEQFF. V gene TRBV11-3 combines with J gene TRBJ2-1; 12 positions agree with TRBD2. CDR1 and CDR2 (germline): SGHNT, YENEEA. J lost 6 bases, V lost 2 bases, and 8 bases had no gene match. The length of the CDR3 is 17 residues.

The rearrangement links TRBV5-1 to TRBJ2-5; possible D gene TRBD2, 7 bases. Germline CDR1 reads SGHRS; CDR2 reads YFSETQ. Trimming pared 3 bases from V and 5 bases from J, leaving 11 bases between. The CDR3 extends over 13 amino acids. The CDR3 sequence is CASSSEGGETQYF. The DNA of the CDR3 is TGCGCCAGCAGCTCCGAGGGGGGGGAGACCCAGTACTTC.

The genes are TRBV2 and TRBJ1-2; D possibly corresponds to TRBD1 (6 bases). The V end lost 7 bases, the J end lost 2 bases, and 14 bases lay between the germline ends. Germline V gene lookup returns CDR1 SNHLY and CDR2 FYNNEI. The CDR3 loop spans 14 amino acids. This chain's CDR3 is CASTGGQANYGYTF. In nucleotides, the CDR3 is TGTGCCAGCACGGGGGGCCAGGCGAACTATGGCTACACCTTC.

The V and J genes are TRBV15 and TRBJ2-4; tentative D call: TRBD1 (5 bases). This CDR3 spans 17 amino acids. Trimming left V 1 base short and J 2 bases short, with 15 bases between. CDR1 and CDR2 from the germline V gene are LNHNV and YYDKDF (reference sequence). CDR3 in DNA: TGTGCCACCAGCAGAGGAGGTCAGGGTTTAACCAAAAACATTCAGTACTTC. It translates to CATSRGGQGLTKNIQYF.

The J gene is TRBJ1-5, the V gene TRBV29-1; TRBD1 is a possible D gene (6 bases). Germline CDR1 reads SQVTM; CDR2 reads ANQGSEA. The CDR3 runs 13 residues. Trimming took off 6 bases at V and 5 bases at J, with 14 bases between the two ends. The CDR3, as DNA: TGCAGCGTATCGGGGGGCAGGGATCAGCCCCAGCATTTT. Encoded protein: CSVSGGRDQPQHF.

The V call is TRBV7-3, the J call TRBJ1-1, with 10 bases matching TRBD1. The V and J ends lost 5 bases and 4 bases, in that order; junction bases with no gene match: 7. The V gene's germline CDR1 is SGHTA and CDR2 FQGTGA. The CDR3 spans 15 residues. The CDR3 here is CASSPLGTGATEAFF. CDR3 bases: TGTGCCAGCAGCCCCCTAGGGACAGGGGCCACTGAAGCTTTCTTT.

This chain joins TRBV27 and TRBJ1-6; D is undetermined. The CDR3 covers 13 residues. The V gene lost 1 base and the J gene lost 7 bases, with 5 bases spanning the gap. Germline V gene sequence: CDR1 MNHEY, CDR2 SMNVEV (reference sequence). The CDR3 DNA sequence: TGTGCCAGCAGTTTATTCCAGAATTCACCCCTCCACTTT. It is translated as CASSLFQNSPLHF.

This chain links TRBV5-1 with TRBJ1-2; 10 bases are a match to TRBD1. CDR1 SGHRS and CDR2 YFSETQ come from the germline V gene. V was pared by 0 bases and J by 5 bases, with 4 bases of the junction left unmatched. CDR3 size: 15 residues. As DNA, the CDR3 is TGCGCCAGCAGCTTGGGGTCGGGACAGGGGTATGGCTACACCTTC. Protein: CASSLGSGQGYGYTF.

V and J are TRBV11-3 and TRBJ2-3, with a possible D match to TRBD1 (7 bases). The germline CDR1 and CDR2 sequences are SGHNT and YENEEA. V lost 5 bases, J lost 2 bases, and 14 bases lay in between. The CDR3 contains 15 residues. CDR3 sequence (DNA): TGTGCCAGCAGCCAAGGGGGCGGGGTCACAGATACGCAGTATTTT. This sequence encodes CASSQGGGVTDTQYF.

This clone occurred once. The chain recombines TRBV3-1 (or the pseudogene TRBV3-2) with TRBJ2-3; 13 positions agree with TRBD2. Germline V gene data show CDR1 as LGHDT and CDR2 as YNNKEL (reference sequence). V lost 2 bases to trimming and J lost 5 bases; unmatched junction nucleotides: 10. This CDR3 contains 18 residues. The CDR3: CASSQLALAGGQGDTQYF. CDR3 DNA sequence: TGTGCCAGCAGCCAATTGGCACTAGCGGGGGGGCAGGGAGATACGCAGTATTTT.

The table lists this clone with a count of one. This chain joins TRBV29-1 and TRBJ2-6; D gene ambiguous. This CDR3 is built from 12 residues. Germline assignment: CDR1 SQVTM and CDR2 ANQGSEA. Trimming shortened V by 6 bases and J by 0 bases, and 3 bases separated the two germline ends. CDR3 bases: TGCAGCGTCTCCTCTGGGGCCAACGTCCTGACTTTC. It encodes CSVSSGANVLTF.

The chain uses TRBV2 and TRBJ1-1; no clear D. V was trimmed by 5 bases and J by 9 bases, leaving 10 bases between them. Germline loops: CDR1 SNHLY, CDR2 FYNNEI. This CDR3 is 11 amino acids long. This CDR3 is CASSLPSKAFF. CDR3 in DNA: TGTGCCAGCAGTCTGCCCTCTAAAGCTTTCTTT.

The chain couples TRBV9 to TRBJ2-7; 9 bases line up with TRBD2. V trimming: 7 bases; J trimming: 2 bases; junction bases outside the gene matches: 10. The CDR3 covers 15 residues. Germline values: CDR1 SGDLS, CDR2 YYNGEE. The CDR3 DNA sequence: TGTGCCAGCGCGGGGGGGACAGAAATTACCTACGAGCAGTACTTC. It encodes CASAGGTEITYEQYF.

The rearrangement uses TRBV29-1 and TRBJ1-6; D is possibly TRBD1 (5 bases). CDR1 is SQVTM and CDR2 is ANQGSEA in the germline V gene. The CDR3 has 16 residues. Deletions cut 2 bases from V and 6 bases from J, with 17 bases between. The CDR3 sequence: CSVEFGPAGGNSPLHF. As DNA, the CDR3 is TGCAGCGTTGAATTTGGTCCGGCCGGGGGTAATTCACCCCTCCACTTT.

The J gene is TRBJ2-3, the V gene TRBV24-1; D gene ambiguous. V lost 9 bases and J 2 bases, leaving 5 bases between the germline ends. This CDR3 is built from 11 residues. CDR1 is KGHDR and CDR2 is SFDVKD in the germline V gene. DNA of the CDR3: TGTGCCACCTCTTACACAGATACGCAGTATTTT. This sequence encodes CATSYTDTQYF.

The gene calls are TRBV4-1 and TRBJ2-1; D is perhaps TRBD2 (5 bases). V was clipped by 0 bases and J by 0 bases, with 15 bases between them. The CDR3 sequence is 18 residues long. Germline lookup yields CDR1 MGHRA and CDR2 YSYEKL. The CDR3 DNA is TGCGCCAGCAGCCAAGATTTCGGGGTTTCGAGCTCCTACAATGAGCAGTTCTTC. Translation gives CASSQDFGVSSSYNEQFF.

The chain recombines TRBV5-1 with TRBJ1-2, with 8 bases identical to TRBD1. Germline CDR1 reads SGHRS; CDR2 reads YFSETQ. The CDR3 runs 13 residues. V gave up 4 bases and J gave up 6 bases; unmatched junction bases: 5. CDR3 region: CASSETGEDGYTF. In DNA form, the CDR3 reads TGCGCCAGCAGCGAGACAGGGGAAGATGGCTACACCTTC.

This chain connects TRBV28 to TRBJ1-5, with 9 bases aligning to TRBD1. The CDR3 has 15 amino acids. Germline lookup yields CDR1 MDHEN and CDR2 SYDVKM. J lost 3 bases, V lost 8 bases, and 8 bases had no gene match. The CDR3 DNA sequence: TGTGCCAGCGGAGGGACAGGGACTTACAATCAGCCCCAGCATTTT. Translation gives CASGGTGTYNQPQHF.

This clone was counted a few times. The chain couples TRBV18 to TRBJ1-3; the match to TRBD1 covers 10 bases. There are 14 residues in the CDR3. V trimming: 0 bases; J trimming: 8 bases; junction bases outside the gene matches: 1. Germline CDR1 reads KGHSH; CDR2 reads LQKENI. The CDR3 loop is CASSPPGTGDTIYF. In nucleotides, the CDR3 is TGTGCCAGCTCACCACCCGGGACAGGGGACACCATATATTTT.

The CDR3 coding sequence is TGTGCCTGGAGTGTACGTATCGGTAGCAATCAGCCCCAGCATTTT. Translated: CAWSVRIGSNQPQHF. The rearrangement uses TRBV30 and TRBJ1-5; no firm D call. CDR3 size: 15 residues. Trimming pared 0 bases from V and 0 bases from J, leaving 9 bases between. Germline lookup yields CDR1 GTSNPN and CDR2 SVGIG (reference sequence).

In this sample, this clone turned up a few times. The V and J genes are TRBV10-3 and TRBJ1-2, with D maybe TRBD1 (6 bases). CDR1 and CDR2 from the germline V gene are ENHRY and SYGVKD. This CDR3 comprises 13 residues. V was trimmed by 6 bases and J by 4 bases, leaving 12 bases between them. The CDR3 nucleotides read TGTGCCATCAGGGAACAGGGTTTCTATGGCTACACCTTC. Amino acid sequence: CAIREQGFYGYTF.